This T cell receptor (beta chain) originates from a study of CD8+CD57+ T cells in acquired aplastic anemia. Across the study: Healthy donor sequencing depth: 9 million to 10.8 million CD4+, some 12 million CD8+ reads. Study-wide results and limits: The study identified roughly 31 CD8+ CDR3 sequences shared by patients and controls.

Trimming pared 4 bases from V and 2 bases from J, leaving 10 bases between. The CDR3 totals 15 residues. Germline CDR1 reads KGHDR; CDR2 reads SFDVKD. The table lists this clonotype with a few counts. Its cognate antigen is unknown. Using genomic DNA as the template, TCR beta VDJ and CDR3 profiling was carried out. TCRdb re-called the reads through MiXCR, storing one row per CDR3 protein. The sample comprises about 160,000 distinct CDR3 sequences, roughly 48% of which are singletons, and 1.1% rests with the top ten. Material for sequencing was sorted CD4+, CD8+, or CD8+CD57+ T cells (not recorded which) from PBMCs. The receptor's source is a human donor in good health. The rearrangement uses TRBV24-1 and TRBJ2-2; D is possibly TRBD2 (5 bases). CDR3 DNA: TGTGCCACCAGTGACCCACGGGGTAACACCGGGGAGCTGTTTTTT. It specifies CATSDPRGNTGELFF.